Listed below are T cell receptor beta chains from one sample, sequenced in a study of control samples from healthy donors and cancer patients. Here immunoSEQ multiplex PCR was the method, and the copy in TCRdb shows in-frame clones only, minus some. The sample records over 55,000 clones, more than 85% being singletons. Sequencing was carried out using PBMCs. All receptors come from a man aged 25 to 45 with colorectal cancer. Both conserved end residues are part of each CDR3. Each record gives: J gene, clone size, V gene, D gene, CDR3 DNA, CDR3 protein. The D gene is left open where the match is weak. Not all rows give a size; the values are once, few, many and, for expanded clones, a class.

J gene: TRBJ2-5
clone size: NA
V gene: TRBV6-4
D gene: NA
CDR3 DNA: TGTGCCAGCAGTGAAAAAGTGGGAGGCGAAGAGACCCAGTACTTC
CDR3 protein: CASSEKVGGEETQYF

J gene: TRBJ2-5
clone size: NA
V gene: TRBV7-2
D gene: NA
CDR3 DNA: TGTGCCAGCAGCCCTACCCGTGGTTGGGAGACCCAGTACTTC
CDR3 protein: CASSPTRGWETQYF

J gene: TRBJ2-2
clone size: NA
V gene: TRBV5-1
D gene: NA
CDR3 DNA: TGCGCCAGCAGCCCGTCAGGCGATAACACCGGGGAGCTGTTTTTT
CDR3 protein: CASSPSGDNTGELFF

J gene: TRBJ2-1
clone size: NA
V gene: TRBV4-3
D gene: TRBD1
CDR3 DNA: TGCGCCAGCAGCCAAGACATACAGGGGTCCTACAATGAGCAGTTCTTC
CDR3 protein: CASSQDIQGSYNEQFF

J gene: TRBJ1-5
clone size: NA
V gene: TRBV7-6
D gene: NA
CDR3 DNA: TGTGCCAGCAGCTTAGGGGGGGAGTTGGGACAGCCCCAGCATTTT
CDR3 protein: CASSLGGELGQPQHF

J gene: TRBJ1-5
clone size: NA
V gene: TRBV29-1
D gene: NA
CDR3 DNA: TGCAGCGTCGCGGACAGCTATAGCAATCAGCCCCAGCATTTT
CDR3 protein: CSVADSYSNQPQHF

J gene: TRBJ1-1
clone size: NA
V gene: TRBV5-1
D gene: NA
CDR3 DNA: TGCGCCAGCAGCAGGACTTTTTCCACTGAAGCTTTCTTT
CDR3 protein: CASSRTFSTEAFF

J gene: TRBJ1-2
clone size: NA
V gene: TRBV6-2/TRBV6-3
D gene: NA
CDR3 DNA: TGTGCCAGCAGCTCACAGGGCTATGGCTACACCTTC
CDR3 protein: CASSSQGYGYTF

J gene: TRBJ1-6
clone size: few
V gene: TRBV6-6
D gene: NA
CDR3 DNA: TGTGCCAGCAGTTACTCTCTGGTCCTCCACTTT
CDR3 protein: CASSYSLVLHF

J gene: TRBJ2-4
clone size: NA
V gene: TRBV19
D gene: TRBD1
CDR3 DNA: TGTGCCAGTAGTATATCCCCGGGACAGGGGAACATTCAGTACTTC
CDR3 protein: CASSISPGQGNIQYF

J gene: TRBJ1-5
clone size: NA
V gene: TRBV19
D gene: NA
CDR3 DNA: TGTGCCAGTAACGAGCAAGGCAGGGGAGGATCTCCCCAGCATTTT
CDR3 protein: CASNEQGRGGSPQHF

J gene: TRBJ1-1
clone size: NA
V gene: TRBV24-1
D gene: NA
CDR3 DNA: TGTGCCTCTGGCCTGGACACTGAAGCTTTCTTT
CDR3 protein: CASGLDTEAFF

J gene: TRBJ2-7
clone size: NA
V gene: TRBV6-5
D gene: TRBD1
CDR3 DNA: TGTGCCAGCCGGGACAGGTCAAGCTCCTACGAGCAGTACTTC
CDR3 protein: CASRDRSSSYEQYF

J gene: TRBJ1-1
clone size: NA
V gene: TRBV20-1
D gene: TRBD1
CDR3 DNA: TGCAGTGCTAGTCAGGGGGACACTGAAGCTTTCTTT
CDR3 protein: CSASQGDTEAFF

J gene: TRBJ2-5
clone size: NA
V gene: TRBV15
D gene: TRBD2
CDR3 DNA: TGTGCCACCAGCAGAGATAGATCGGCGGGGGGGCTAGAGACCCAGTACTTC
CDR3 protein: CATSRDRSAGGLETQYF

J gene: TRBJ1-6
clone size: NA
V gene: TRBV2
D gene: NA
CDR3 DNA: TGTGCCAGCAGTGGTCTGTGGTCACCCCTCCACTTT
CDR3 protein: CASSGLWSPLHF

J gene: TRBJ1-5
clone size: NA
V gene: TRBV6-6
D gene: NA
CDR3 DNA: TGTGCCAGCAATGATCACGAGGGGGGGAATCAGCCCCAGCATTTT
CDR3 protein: CASNDHEGGNQPQHF

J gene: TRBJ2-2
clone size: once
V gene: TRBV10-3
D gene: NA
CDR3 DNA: TGTGCCATCAGTAGGCGCCAACTCACCGGGGAGCTGTTTTTT
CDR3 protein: CAISRRQLTGELFF

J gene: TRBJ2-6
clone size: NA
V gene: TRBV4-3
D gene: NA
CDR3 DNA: TGCGCCAGCAGCCAGACTACAGGTTCTGGGGCCAACGTCCTGACTTTC
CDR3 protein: CASSQTTGSGANVLTF

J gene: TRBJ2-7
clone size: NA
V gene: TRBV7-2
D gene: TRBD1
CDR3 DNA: TGTGCCAGCAGCGTCAGACAGGGGGCGCCCGAGCAGTACTTC
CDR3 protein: CASSVRQGAPEQYF

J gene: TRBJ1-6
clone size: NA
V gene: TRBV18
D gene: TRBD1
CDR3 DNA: TGTGCCAGCTCACTACGGACAGGCGATAATAATTCACCCCTCCACTTT
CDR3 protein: CASSLRTGDNNSPLHF

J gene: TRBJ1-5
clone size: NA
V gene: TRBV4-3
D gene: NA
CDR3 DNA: TGCGCCAGCAGCCAAGGCTTAGGGAGCAATCAGCCCCAGCATTTT
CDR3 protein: CASSQGLGSNQPQHF

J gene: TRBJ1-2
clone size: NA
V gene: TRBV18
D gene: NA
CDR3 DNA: TGTGCCAGCTCACCTGGGGCTGACTATGGCTACACCTTC
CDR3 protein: CASSPGADYGYTF

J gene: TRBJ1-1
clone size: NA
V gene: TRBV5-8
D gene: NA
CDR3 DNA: TGTGCCAGCAGCTGGTGGTCGGGCAAAATGAACACTGAAGCTTTCTTT
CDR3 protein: CASSWWSGKMNTEAFF

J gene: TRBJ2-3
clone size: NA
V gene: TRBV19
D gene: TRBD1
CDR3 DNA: TGTGCCAGTTGGGACAGGTCGGACACAGATACGCAGTATTTT
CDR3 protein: CASWDRSDTDTQYF

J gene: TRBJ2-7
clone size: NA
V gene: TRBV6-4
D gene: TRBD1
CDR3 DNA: TGTGCCAGCAGTGAGCGACAGGGCCACGAGCAGTACTTC
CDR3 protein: CASSERQGHEQYF

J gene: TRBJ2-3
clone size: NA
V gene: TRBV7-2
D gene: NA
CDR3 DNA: TGTGCCAGCAGCTTAGAGCACAGTACAGATACGCAGTATTTT
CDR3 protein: CASSLEHSTDTQYF

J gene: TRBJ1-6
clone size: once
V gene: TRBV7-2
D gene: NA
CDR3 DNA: TGTGCCAGCCAGCGTTCCGCCCTAAGGGGCTACTATAATTCACCCCTCCACTTT
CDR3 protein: CASQRSALRGYYNSPLHF

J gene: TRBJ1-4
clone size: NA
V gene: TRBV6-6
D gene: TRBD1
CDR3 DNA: TGTGCCAGCAGTCGAGACAGGGGGCAGGAAAAACTGTTTTTT
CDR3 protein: CASSRDRGQEKLFF

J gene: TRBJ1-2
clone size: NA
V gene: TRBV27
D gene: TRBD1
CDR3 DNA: TGTGCCAGCAGTGGGACAGTAAACTATGGCTACACCTTC
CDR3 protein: CASSGTVNYGYTF

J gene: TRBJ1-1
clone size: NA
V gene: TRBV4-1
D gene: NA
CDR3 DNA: TGCGCCAGCAGCCAAGGGGGGGGAGCTTTCTTT
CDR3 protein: CASSQGGGAFF

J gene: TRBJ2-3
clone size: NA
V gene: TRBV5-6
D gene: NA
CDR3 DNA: TGTGCCAGCACCCTCGGATCCCTCACAGATACGCAGTATTTT
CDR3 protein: CASTLGSLTDTQYF

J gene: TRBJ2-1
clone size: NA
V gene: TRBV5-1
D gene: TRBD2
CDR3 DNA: TGCGCCAGCAGCTTGCCTAGCGGGGGGATCAACAATGAGCAGTTCTTC
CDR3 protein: CASSLPSGGINNEQFF

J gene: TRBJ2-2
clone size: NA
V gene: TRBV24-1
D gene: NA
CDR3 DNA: TGTGCCACCAGTGGTGTCAACACCGGGGAGCTGTTTTTT
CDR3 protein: CATSGVNTGELFF